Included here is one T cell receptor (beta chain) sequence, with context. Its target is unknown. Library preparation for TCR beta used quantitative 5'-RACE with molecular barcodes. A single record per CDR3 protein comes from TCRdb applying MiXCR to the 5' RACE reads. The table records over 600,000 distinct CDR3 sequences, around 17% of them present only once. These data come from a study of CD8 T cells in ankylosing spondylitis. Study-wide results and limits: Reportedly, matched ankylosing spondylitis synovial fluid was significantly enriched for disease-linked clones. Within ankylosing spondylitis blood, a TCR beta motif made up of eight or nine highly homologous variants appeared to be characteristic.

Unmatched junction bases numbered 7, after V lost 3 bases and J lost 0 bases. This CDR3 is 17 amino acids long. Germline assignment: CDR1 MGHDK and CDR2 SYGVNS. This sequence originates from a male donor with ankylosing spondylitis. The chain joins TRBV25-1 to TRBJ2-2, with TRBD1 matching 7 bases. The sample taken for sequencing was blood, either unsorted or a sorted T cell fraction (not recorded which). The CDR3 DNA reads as TGTGCCAGCAGTGACGGGATTAGGGGGCCGAACACCGGGGAGCTGTTTTTT. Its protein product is CASSDGIRGPNTGELFF.